This TCR beta chain was sequenced during a study of OX40 agonist ivuxolimab in advanced cancers. On the study more broadly: Participants averaged approximately 65 years of age (range 23 to 79) and were around 85% male.

With respect to this clone: The antigen is undetermined.

Study outcomes and limitations: Patients with a partial response at 0.1-3.0 mg/kg had among the lowest clonal expansion.

Some clones are missing from TCRdb's copy, which holds only in-frame ones; the method was immunoSEQ multiplex PCR. The table shows about 80,000 clones, with around 90% occurring only once. Looked up from germline, CDR1 is SGHRS and CDR2 is YFSETQ. The CDR3 covers 16 residues. This TCR came from an adult with an advanced solid tumor such as melanoma, head and neck, liver or kidney cancer. Here the sequenced sample was CD4+ or CD8+ T cells sorted from blood, taken in a trial of the OX40 agonist ivuxolimab. The rearrangement joins TRBV5-1 to TRBJ2-7; the match to TRBD2 covers 7 bases. The J call may be faulty, since TRBJ2-5 better matches the DNA end. The CDR3 reads CASSLVAGALQETQYF. CDR3 in DNA: TGCGCCAGCAGCTTGGTGGCGGGAGCCCTCCAAGAGACCCAGTACTTC.